The clone carrying this TCR beta chain was recorded once. Its antigen is not identified. This sample stems from a study of cytomegalovirus exposure and HLA in healthy donors. For the study at large: Sequencing of about 179 million T cells in an earlier analysis found 95 million to 120 million unique TCR beta sequences. There were just under 400 genotyped donors. Of these, about 81% fell in the genetic ancestry cluster associated with self-reported Caucasian donors.

Study-level points and caveats: The authors later linked a missense DCLRE1C variant to TCR beta V- and J-gene trimming. Reports credit the classifier with highly specific, highly sensitive diagnosis of cytomegalovirus status.

Germline-derived CDR1 and CDR2 are SEHNR and FQNEAQ (reference sequence). The V end was cut by 1 base, the J end by 10 bases, with 5 bases between. The CDR3 has 12 amino acids. The PCR contained 60 Vbeta and 13 Jbeta primers. The repertoire was sequenced with immunoSEQ multiplex PCR; TCRdb's copy has only in-frame clones and lacks some. The table lists about 220,000 clones, 82% of them singletons. This receptor was identified in a woman aged 40 to 55 in good health and CMV-seropositive. Material: PBMCs. The J gene is TRBJ1-6, the V gene TRBV7-9; perhaps TRBD1 as D (5 bases). The CDR3 coding sequence is TGTGCCAGCAGCTTAGAGGGGTCACCCCTCCACTTT. This translates into CASSLEGSPLHF. The whole variable domain, filled in from reference TRBV7-9 and TRBJ1-6, reads DTGVSQNPRHKITKRGQNVTFRCDPISEHNRLYWYRQTLGQGPEFLTYFQNEAQLEKSRLLSDRFSAERPKGSFSTLEIQRTEQGDSAMYLCASSLEGSPLHFGNGTRLTVT.